The 6 T cell receptor beta chains in this list originate from one sample, sequenced in a study of cytomegalovirus exposure and HLA in healthy donors. This PCR relied on a set of 60 Vbeta primers and 13 Jbeta primers. The assay was immunoSEQ multiplex PCR, and TCRdb's table has in-frame clones only and misses some. This sample's table reports approximately 52,000 clones. The sample consisted of PBMCs. The source is a man aged 45-65 years in good health and CMV-seropositive.

The J gene is TRBJ1-1, the V gene TRBV6-6, with D perhaps TRBD1 (6 bases). V gave up 4 bases and J gave up 0 bases, with 9 bases separating them. Germline V gives CDR1 MNHNY, CDR2 SVGAGI (reference sequence). This CDR3 spans 14 amino acids. CDR3 nucleotides: TGTGCCAGCAGTTTTCGGACAGTGAACACTGAAGCTTTCTTT. It yields the protein CASSFRTVNTEAFF.

The chain recombines TRBV30 with TRBJ2-2; maybe TRBD2 (7 bases). V lost 2 bases and J 0 bases, leaving 13 bases between the germline ends. CDR1 is GTSNPN, CDR2 SVGIG, per germline (reference sequence). This CDR3 has 16 amino acids. The CDR3 bases are TGTGCCTGGAGTCCCCGGGGGGCCTCGAACACCGGGGAGCTGTTTTTT. This gives the protein CAWSPRGASNTGELFF.

Frequency places this clone as medium-sized (0.01 to 0.1%). The rearrangement joins TRBV5-4 to TRBJ2-1, with a possible D match to TRBD2 (6 bases). From germline, CDR1 is SGHNT and CDR2 YYREEE (reference sequence). V shed 4 bases and J shed 4 bases, with 15 bases lying between them. CDR3 size: 15 residues. CDR3 DNA: TGTGCCAGCAGCGGTAGCGGAGCGATTTACAATGAGCAGTTCTTC. Protein product: CASSGSGAIYNEQFF.

The chain has TRBV6-1 and TRBJ1-2; D gene unclear. Deletions cut 3 bases from V and 6 bases from J, with 11 bases between. This CDR3 has 13 amino acids. Germline CDR1 MNHNS, CDR2 SASEGT. Here the CDR3 reads CASSESGRDGYTF. For the CDR3, the DNA is TGTGCCAGCAGTGAGTCCGGGAGGGATGGCTACACCTTC.

This sequence joins TRBV19 and TRBJ1-5; 7 positions match TRBD1. V lost 6 bases to trimming and J lost 4 bases; unmatched junction nucleotides: 6. Germline CDR1 LNHDA, CDR2 SQIVND (reference sequence). This CDR3 comprises 14 residues. For the CDR3, the DNA is TGTGCCAGTAGCCCGGGGACAGCTAATCAGCCCCAGCATTTT. It specifies CASSPGTANQPQHF. The full variable domain, with the rest looked up from reference TRBV19 and TRBJ1-5, is DGGITQSPKYLFRKEGQNVTLSCEQNLNHDAMYWYRQDPGQGLRLIYYSQIVNDFQKGDIAEGYSVSREKKESFPLTVTSAQKNPTAFYLCASSPGTANQPQHFGDGTRLSIL.

This chain connects TRBV5-6 to TRBJ1-1; D may be TRBD1 (5 bases). This CDR3 spans 14 amino acids. The V gene lost 0 bases and the J gene lost 6 bases, with 12 bases spanning the gap. The V gene's germline CDR1 is SGHDT and CDR2 YYEEEE. The CDR3 DNA follows: TGTGCCAGCAGCTTGGAGGGTATCAGGGCTGAAGCTTTCTTT. Translated, it gives CASSLEGIRAEAFF.